This T cell receptor (beta chain) stems from a study of T cell changes during pregnancy in multiple sclerosis. Here immunoSEQ multiplex PCR was the method, and the copy in TCRdb shows in-frame clones only, minus some. The repertoire consists of 69,000 or so clones, with 85% to 95% occurring once and the leading ten covering about 2%. V lost 4 bases, J lost 0 bases, and 7 bases lay in between. CDR1 is MNHEY and CDR2 is SVGAGI in the germline V gene. This CDR3 comprises 14 residues. The sequence was obtained from a female donor with multiple sclerosis, enrolled in a pregnancy study. This chain links TRBV6-5 with TRBJ2-1; D gene uncertain. Sequences were derived from peripheral blood, sampled before pregnancy. CDR3 DNA: TGTGCCAGCAGTTCTTGGAGCTCCTACAATGAGCAGTTCTTC. This codes for CASSSWSSYNEQFF.